This T cell receptor beta chain was captured by sequencing in a study of cytomegalovirus exposure and HLA in healthy donors. This clone was observed a few times. Its antigen is unknown. Donors showed nominal health when sampled, although they likely had unrecorded immune exposures. The CDR3 contains 15 residues. The V gene lost 0 bases and the J gene lost 6 bases, with 11 bases spanning the gap. The germline CDR1 and CDR2 sequences are SGHNT and YENEEA. The primer mix had 60 Vbeta and 13 Jbeta primers. Produced via immunoSEQ multiplex PCR; TCRdb's table is partial and in-frame only. The sample consists of around 200,000 clones, more than 85% of them appearing once. Points from the study as a whole: 87-base-pair reads could not separate some V segments, including TRBV6-2 and TRBV6-3. Across all donors, roughly uniform sequencing depth was an assumption of the presence/absence analyses.

V and J are TRBV11-3 and TRBJ2-2; maybe TRBD2 (6 bases). Sequencing was performed on PBMCs. The TCR comes from a woman aged 18-30 years in good health and CMV-seronegative. CDR3 in amino acids: CASSLDVTRSGELFF. In DNA form, the CDR3 reads TGTGCCAGCAGCTTAGATGTGACTAGATCCGGGGAGCTGTTTTTT.